This T cell receptor (beta chain) stems from a study of control samples from healthy donors and cancer patients (dated by TCRdb to 2020 to 2021). Library preparation was by the immunoSEQ multiplex PCR assay. The table was pulled from immuneACCESS by TCRdb, which kept in-frame rearrangements only. Such tables lose some clones; where checked, under half of the loss comes from unresolved V genes, and the rest has no known cause. The sample profile shows approximately 90,000 clones; approximately 84% of them were found once. The ten largest account for under 50% of the sample. After removal of 3 bases from V and 3 bases from J, the junction retains 5 bases not matched to a gene. Counted from cysteine to phenylalanine, this CDR3 has 16 amino acids. Only the CDR3 DNA is retained, 48 bases long and in frame from the first base. The germline V gene provides CDR1 SGHRS and CDR2 YFSETQ. About this clone: This receptor's antigen is unknown. The record has no base qualities; no much larger clone is one base away.

The V and J segments used are TRBV5-1 and TRBJ2-2, with 10 bases aligning to TRBD2. This receptor was taken from a man between 65 and 85 years old with lung cancer. Sequenced: PBMCs. The CDR3 region has the sequence CASSSGLAIDTGELFF. The DNA sequence reads TGCGCCAGCAGCTCGGGACTAGCGATAGACACCGGGGAGCTGTTTTTT.